This TCR beta chain is from a study of T cell responses to AZD1222 COVID-19 vaccine. The CDR3 loop spans 10 amino acids. Germline V lookup: CDR1 DFQATT, CDR2 SNEGSKA (reference sequence). This clone was counted a single time. The antigen remains undetermined. A junction boundary mismatches the germline segment, possibly from a read error. Study results and caveats: Of the AZD1222 recipients, only five to seven were seropositive at baseline. In all cases, repertoires were sampled only after the peak T cell response.

Second-dose timings of about 4 or about 12 weeks were pooled. Sequencing was performed with immunoSEQ multiplex PCR; in TCRdb, only in-frame clones are kept and a portion is missing. The sample lists approximately 150,000 clones; just over 90% were seen once. This chain joins TRBV20-1 and TRBJ1-2, with 9 bases that match TRBD1. The TCR was taken from an adult who received the AZD1222 COVID-19 vaccine. The input for sequencing was peripheral blood, taken 28 days after the second AZD1222 dose. CDR3 in DNA: TGCAGTGCTAGAGGACAGGGGGTCGCCTTC. Residues: CSARGQGVAF.